This T cell receptor beta chain came from a study of cytomegalovirus exposure and HLA in healthy donors. General study points: It was likely that a cluster of highly shared sequence variants was a sequencing artifact.

Regarding this clone: What it binds is unknown.

PCR primers comprised 60 Vbeta and 13 Jbeta primers. The assay was immunoSEQ multiplex PCR, and TCRdb's table has in-frame clones only and misses some. The table records 150,000 to 200,000 clones, more than 80% of them present only once. With V trimmed by 6 bases and J by 0 bases, 7 bases remained unmatched. CDR1 is SGHAT and CDR2 is FQNNGV in the germline V gene. The CDR3 extends over 15 amino acids. The sequence was obtained from a male donor in good health and CMV-seronegative. The V and J genes are TRBV11-2 and TRBJ2-7; 8 bases match TRBD1. Material: PBMCs. CDR3 DNA: TGTGCCAGCAGGACCTCAGGGGGCATCTCCTACGAGCAGTACTTC. This sequence encodes CASRTSGGISYEQYF.